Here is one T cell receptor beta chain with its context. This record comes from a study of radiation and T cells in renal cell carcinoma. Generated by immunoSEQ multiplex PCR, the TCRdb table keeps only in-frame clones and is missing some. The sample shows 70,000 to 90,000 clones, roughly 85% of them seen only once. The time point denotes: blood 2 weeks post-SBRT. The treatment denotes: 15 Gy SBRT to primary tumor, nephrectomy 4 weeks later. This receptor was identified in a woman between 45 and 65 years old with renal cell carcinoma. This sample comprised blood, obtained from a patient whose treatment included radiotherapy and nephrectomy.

The CDR3 bases are TGTGCCAGCAGTCCCGGTAGCAATCAGCCCCAGCATTTT. It is translated as CASSPGSNQPQHF. V is TRBV27 and J is TRBJ1-5; no firm D call. The V gene lost 5 bases and the J gene lost 0 bases, with 5 bases spanning the gap. The length of the CDR3 is 13 residues. Germline CDR1 reads MNHEY; CDR2 reads SMNVEV (reference sequence).